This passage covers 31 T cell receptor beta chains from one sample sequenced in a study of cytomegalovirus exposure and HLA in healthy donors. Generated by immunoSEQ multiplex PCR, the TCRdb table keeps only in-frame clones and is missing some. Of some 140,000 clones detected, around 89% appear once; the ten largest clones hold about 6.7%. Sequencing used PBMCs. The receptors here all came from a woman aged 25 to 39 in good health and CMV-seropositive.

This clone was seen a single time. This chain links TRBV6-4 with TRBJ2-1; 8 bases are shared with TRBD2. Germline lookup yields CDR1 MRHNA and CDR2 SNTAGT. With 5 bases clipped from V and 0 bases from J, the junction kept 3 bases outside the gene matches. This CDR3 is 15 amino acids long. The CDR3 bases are TGTGCCAGCAGTCGCGGGGGGAGCTCCTACAATGAGCAGTTCTTC. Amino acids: CASSRGGSSYNEQFF.

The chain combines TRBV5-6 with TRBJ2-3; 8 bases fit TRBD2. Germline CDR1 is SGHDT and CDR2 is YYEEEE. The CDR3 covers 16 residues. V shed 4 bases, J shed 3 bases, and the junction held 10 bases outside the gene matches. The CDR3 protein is CASSPGTRDVTDTQYF. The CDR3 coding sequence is TGTGCCAGCAGCCCCGGGACTAGGGATGTGACAGATACGCAGTATTTT.

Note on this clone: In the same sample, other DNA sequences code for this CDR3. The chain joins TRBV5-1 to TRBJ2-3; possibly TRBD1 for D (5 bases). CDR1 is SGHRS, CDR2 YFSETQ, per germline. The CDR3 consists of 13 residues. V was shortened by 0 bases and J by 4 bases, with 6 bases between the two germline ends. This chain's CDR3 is CASSLEGADTQYF. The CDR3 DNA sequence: TGCGCCAGCAGCTTGGAAGGGGCAGATACGCAGTATTTT.

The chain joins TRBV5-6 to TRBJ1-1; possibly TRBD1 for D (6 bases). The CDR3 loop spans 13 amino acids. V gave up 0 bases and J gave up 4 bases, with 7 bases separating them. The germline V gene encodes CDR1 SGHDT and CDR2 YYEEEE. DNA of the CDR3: TGTGCCAGCAGCTTGGGAGGGGGCACTGAAGCTTTCTTT. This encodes CASSLGGGTEAFF.

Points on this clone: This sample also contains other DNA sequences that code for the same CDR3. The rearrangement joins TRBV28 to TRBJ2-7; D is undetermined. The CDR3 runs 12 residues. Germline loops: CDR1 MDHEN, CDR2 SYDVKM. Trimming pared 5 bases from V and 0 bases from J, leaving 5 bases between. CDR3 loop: CASSLSSYEQYF. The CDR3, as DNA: TGTGCCAGCAGTCTTAGCTCCTACGAGCAGTACTTC. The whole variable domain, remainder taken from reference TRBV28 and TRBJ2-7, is DVKVTQSSRYLVKRTGEKVFLECVQDMDHENMFWYRQDPGLGLRLIYFSYDVKMKEKGDIPEGYSVSREKKERFSLILESASTNQTSMYLCASSLSSYEQYFGPGTRLTVT.

In nucleotides, the CDR3 is TGTGCCAGCAGCCAAGATCCCGGGTCCTGGGGCGGGGTCTCATACGAGCAGTACTTC. It specifies CASSQDPGSWGGVSYEQYF. V is TRBV14 and J is TRBJ2-7; the D gene is possibly TRBD2 (6 bases). CDR1 and CDR2 (germline): SGHDN, FVKESK. Trimming took 0 bases from V and 4 from J, leaving 25 bases between them. This CDR3 contains 19 residues.

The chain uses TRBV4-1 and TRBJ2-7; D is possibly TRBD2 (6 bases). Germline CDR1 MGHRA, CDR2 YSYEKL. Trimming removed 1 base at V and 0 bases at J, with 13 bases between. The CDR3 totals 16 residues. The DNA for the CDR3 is TGCGCCAGCAGCCAAGCCTTAGCGGTTAGCTCCTACGAGCAGTACTTC. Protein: CASSQALAVSSYEQYF.

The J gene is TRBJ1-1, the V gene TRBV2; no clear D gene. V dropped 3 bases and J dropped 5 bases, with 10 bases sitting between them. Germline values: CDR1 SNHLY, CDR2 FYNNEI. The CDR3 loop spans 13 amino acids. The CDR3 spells CASSDLVLTEAFF. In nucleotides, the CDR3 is TGTGCCAGCAGTGATTTGGTACTAACTGAAGCTTTCTTT.

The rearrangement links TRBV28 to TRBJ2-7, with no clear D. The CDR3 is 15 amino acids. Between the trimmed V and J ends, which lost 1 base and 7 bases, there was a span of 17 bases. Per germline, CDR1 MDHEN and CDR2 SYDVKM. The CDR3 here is CASSLSPFSLEEQYF. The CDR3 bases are TGTGCCAGCAGTTTATCCCCCTTTTCCCTAGAAGAGCAGTACTTC.

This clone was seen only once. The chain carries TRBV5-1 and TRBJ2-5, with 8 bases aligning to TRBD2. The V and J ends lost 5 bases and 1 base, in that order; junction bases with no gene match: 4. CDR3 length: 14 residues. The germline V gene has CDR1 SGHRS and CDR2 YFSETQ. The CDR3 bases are TGCGCCAGCAGTGATCTAGCGGGCCAAGAGACCCAGTACTTC. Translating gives CASSDLAGQETQYF. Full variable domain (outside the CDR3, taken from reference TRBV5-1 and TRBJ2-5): KAGVTQTPRYLIKTRGQQVTLSCSPISGHRSVSWYQQTPGQGLQFLFEYFSETQRNKGNFPGRFSGRQFSNSRSEMNVSTLELGDSALYLCASSDLAGQETQYFGPGTRLLVL.

The CDR3 DNA reads TGTGCCACCAGCAGAGATAGGGGATCCAATCAGCCCCAGCATTTT. Translating gives CATSRDRGSNQPQHF. The J gene is TRBJ1-5, the V gene TRBV15, with D perhaps matching TRBD1 (5 bases). Trimming took off 0 bases at V and 3 bases at J, with 9 bases between the two ends. This CDR3 region has 15 residues. The germline CDR1 and CDR2 sequences are LNHNV and YYDKDF (reference sequence). Full variable domain (remainder filled in from reference TRBV15 and TRBJ1-5): DAMVIQNPRYQVTQFGKPVTLSCSQTLNHNVMYWYQQKSSQAPKLLFHYYDKDFNNEADTPDNFQSRRPNTSFCFLDIRSPGLGDTAMYLCATSRDRGSNQPQHFGDGTRLSIL.

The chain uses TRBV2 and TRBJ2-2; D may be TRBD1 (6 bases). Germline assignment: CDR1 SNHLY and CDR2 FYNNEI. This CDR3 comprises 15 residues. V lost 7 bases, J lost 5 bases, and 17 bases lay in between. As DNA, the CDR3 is TGTGCCAGCATTGTCGGCAGGGGAAAAACCGGGGAGCTGTTTTTT. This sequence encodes CASIVGRGKTGELFF.

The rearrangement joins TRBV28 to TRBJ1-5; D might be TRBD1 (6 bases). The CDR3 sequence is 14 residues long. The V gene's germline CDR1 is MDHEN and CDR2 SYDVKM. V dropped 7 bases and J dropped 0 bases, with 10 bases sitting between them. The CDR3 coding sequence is TGTGCCAGCATGGGACACGGTAGCAATCAGCCCCAGCATTTT. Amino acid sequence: CASMGHGSNQPQHF.

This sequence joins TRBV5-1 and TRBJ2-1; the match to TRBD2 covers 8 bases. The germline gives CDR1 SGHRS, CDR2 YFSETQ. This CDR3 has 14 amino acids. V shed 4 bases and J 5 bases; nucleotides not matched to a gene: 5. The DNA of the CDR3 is TGCGCCAGCAGCCCTACTAGCGGTAACAATGAGCAGTTCTTC. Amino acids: CASSPTSGNNEQFF.

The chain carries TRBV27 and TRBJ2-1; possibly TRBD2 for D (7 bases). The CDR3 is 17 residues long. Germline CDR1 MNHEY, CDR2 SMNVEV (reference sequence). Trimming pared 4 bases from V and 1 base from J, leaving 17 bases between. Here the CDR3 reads CASSYVLRGGSYNEQFF. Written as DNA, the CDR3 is TGTGCCAGCAGTTACGTTTTGAGGGGGGGGTCCTACAATGAGCAGTTCTTC.

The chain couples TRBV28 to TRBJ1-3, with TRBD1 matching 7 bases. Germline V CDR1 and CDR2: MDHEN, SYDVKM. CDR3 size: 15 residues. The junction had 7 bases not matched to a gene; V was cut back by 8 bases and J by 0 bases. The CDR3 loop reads CASSLGTASGNTIYF. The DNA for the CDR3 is TGTGCCAGCTCCCTGGGGACAGCCTCTGGAAACACCATATATTTT. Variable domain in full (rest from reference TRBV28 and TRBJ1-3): DVKVTQSSRYLVKRTGEKVFLECVQDMDHENMFWYRQDPGLGLRLIYFSYDVKMKEKGDIPEGYSVSREKKERFSLILESASTNQTSMYLCASSLGTASGNTIYFGEGSWLTVV.

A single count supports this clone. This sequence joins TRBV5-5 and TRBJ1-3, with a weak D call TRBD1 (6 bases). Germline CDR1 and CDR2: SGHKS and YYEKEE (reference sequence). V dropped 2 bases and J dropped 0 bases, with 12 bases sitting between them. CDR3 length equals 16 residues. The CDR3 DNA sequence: TGTGCCAGCAGCTTTGGGGGCGGTGGCTCTGGAAACACCATATATTTT. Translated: CASSFGGGGSGNTIYF.

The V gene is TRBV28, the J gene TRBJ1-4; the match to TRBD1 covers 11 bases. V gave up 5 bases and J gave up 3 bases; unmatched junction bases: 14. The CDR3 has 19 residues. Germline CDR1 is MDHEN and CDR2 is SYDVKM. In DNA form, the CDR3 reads TGTGCCAGCAGTAAAGGCCGGGACAGGGGGAACCCCGCTAATGAAAAACTGTTTTTT. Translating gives CASSKGRDRGNPANEKLFF. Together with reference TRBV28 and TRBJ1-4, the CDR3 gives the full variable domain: DVKVTQSSRYLVKRTGEKVFLECVQDMDHENMFWYRQDPGLGLRLIYFSYDVKMKEKGDIPEGYSVSREKKERFSLILESASTNQTSMYLCASSKGRDRGNPANEKLFFGSGTQLSVL.

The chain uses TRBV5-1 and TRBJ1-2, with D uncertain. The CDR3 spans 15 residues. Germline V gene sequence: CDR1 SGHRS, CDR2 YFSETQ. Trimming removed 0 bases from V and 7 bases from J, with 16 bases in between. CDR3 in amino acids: CASSLDPESFSGYTF. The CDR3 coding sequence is TGCGCCAGCAGCTTGGACCCTGAGTCGTTCTCTGGCTACACCTTC.

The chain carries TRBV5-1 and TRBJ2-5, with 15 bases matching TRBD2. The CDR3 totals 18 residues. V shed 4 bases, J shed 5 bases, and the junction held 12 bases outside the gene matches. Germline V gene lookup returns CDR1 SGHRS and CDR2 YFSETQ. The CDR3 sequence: CASSGLAGGRSGFETQYF. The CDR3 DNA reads TGCGCCAGCAGCGGACTAGCGGGAGGGCGGTCCGGTTTCGAGACCCAGTACTTC.

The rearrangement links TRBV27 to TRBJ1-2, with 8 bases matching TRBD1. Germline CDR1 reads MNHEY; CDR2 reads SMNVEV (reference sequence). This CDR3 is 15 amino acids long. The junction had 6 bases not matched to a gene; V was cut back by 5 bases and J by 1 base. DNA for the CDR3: TGTGCCAGCAGTCCCGGGACAGGCAATAACTATGGCTACACCTTC. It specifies CASSPGTGNNYGYTF.

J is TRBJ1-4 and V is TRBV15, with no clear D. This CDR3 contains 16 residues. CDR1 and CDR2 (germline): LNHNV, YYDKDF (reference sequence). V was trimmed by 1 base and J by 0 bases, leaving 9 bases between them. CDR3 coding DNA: TGTGCCACCAGCAGAGCAGGCAGTGCAACTAATGAAAAACTGTTTTTT. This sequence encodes CATSRAGSATNEKLFF.

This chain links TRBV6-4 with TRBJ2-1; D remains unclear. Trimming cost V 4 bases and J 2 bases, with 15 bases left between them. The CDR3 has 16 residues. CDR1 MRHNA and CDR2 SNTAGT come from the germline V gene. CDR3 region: CASSALTAVPYNEQFF. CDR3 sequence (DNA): TGTGCCAGCAGTGCCCTGACTGCGGTCCCCTACAATGAGCAGTTCTTC.

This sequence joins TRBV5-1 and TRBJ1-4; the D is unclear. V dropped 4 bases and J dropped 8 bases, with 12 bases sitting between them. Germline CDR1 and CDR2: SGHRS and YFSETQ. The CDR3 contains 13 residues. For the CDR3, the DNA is TGCGCCAGCAGCCCTAGAGATGGGGAAAAACTGTTTTTT. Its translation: CASSPRDGEKLFF. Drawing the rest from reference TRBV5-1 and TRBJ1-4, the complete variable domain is KAGVTQTPRYLIKTRGQQVTLSCSPISGHRSVSWYQQTPGQGLQFLFEYFSETQRNKGNFPGRFSGRQFSNSRSEMNVSTLELGDSALYLCASSPRDGEKLFFGSGTQLSVL.

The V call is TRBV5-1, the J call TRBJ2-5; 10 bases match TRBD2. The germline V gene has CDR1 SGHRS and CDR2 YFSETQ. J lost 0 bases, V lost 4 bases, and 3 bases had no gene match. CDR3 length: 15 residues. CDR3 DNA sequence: TGCGCCAGCAGCCCTAGCGGGGGAAACCAAGAGACCCAGTACTTC. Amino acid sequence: CASSPSGGNQETQYF.

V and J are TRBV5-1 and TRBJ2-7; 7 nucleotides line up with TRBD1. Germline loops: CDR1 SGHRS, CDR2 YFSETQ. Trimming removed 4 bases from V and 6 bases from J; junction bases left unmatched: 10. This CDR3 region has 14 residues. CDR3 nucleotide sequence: TGCGCCAGCAGCCCTGACAGGGTACCTGTCGAGCAGTACTTC. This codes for CASSPDRVPVEQYF.

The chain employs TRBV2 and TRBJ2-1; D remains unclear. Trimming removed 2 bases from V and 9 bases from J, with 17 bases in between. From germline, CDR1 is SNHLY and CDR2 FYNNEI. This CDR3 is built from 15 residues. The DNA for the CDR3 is TGTGCCAGCAGTGAACGTGCCGAGCTAGGCGTTGAGCAGTTCTTC. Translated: CASSERAELGVEQFF.

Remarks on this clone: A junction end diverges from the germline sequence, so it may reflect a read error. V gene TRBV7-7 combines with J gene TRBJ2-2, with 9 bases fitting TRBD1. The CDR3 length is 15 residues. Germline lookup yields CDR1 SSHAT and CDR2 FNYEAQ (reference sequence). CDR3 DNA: TGTGCTAGCAGCCCAACCGGGACAGGGACCGGGGAGCTGTTTTTT. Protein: CASSPTGTGTGELFF.

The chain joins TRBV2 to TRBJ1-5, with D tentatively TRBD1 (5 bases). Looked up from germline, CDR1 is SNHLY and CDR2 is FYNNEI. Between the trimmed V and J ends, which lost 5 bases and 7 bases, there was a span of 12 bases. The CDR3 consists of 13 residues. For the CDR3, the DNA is TGTGCCAGCAGTCGGAGGGGTGGACAGCCCCAGCATTTT. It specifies CASSRRGGQPQHF.

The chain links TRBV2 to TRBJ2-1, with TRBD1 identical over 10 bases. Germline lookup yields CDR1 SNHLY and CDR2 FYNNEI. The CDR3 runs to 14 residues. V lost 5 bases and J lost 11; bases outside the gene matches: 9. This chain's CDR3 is CASSTRQGAPQQFF. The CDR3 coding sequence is TGTGCCAGCAGTACTAGACAGGGGGCTCCCCAGCAGTTCTTC.

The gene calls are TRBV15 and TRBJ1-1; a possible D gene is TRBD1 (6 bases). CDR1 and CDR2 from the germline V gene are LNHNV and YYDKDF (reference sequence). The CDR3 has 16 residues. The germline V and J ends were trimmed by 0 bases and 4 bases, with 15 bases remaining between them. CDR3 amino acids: CATSRDGTRSGTEAFF. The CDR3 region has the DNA TGTGCCACCAGCAGAGATGGGACAAGGTCGGGCACTGAAGCTTTCTTT. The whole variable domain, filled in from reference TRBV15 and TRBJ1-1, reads DAMVIQNPRYQVTQFGKPVTLSCSQTLNHNVMYWYQQKSSQAPKLLFHYYDKDFNNEADTPDNFQSRRPNTSFCFLDIRSPGLGDTAMYLCATSRDGTRSGTEAFFGQGTRLTVV.